The 21 T cell receptor beta chains given below trace back to one sample, sequenced in a study of spatial heterogeneity in lung cancer. General study findings and limits: The number of expanded tumor alpha and beta chains correlated with mutation number.

Time point: sample taken at primary tumor resection. TCRdb re-analysed the 5' RACE reads in MiXCR, keeping a single row per CDR3 protein. The sample contains under 20,000 distinct CDR3 sequences, roughly a tenth of which appear only once. Antigens of these TCRs are unknown. Source: lung tumor tissue, taken at surgery. The receptor set was obtained from a female donor with early-stage non-small cell lung cancer.

As regards this clonotype: This beta chain is off target for a library built for alpha chains, so its abundance means little. The chain links TRBV7-2 to TRBJ1-1, with TRBD1 matching over 7 bases. The length of the CDR3 is 12 residues. Germline CDR1 SGHTA, CDR2 FQGNSA. J was trimmed by 11 bases and V by 5 bases; bases with no gene match: 8. CDR3 nucleotide sequence: TGTGCCAGCAGCCCCCGGACAGGTGGGGCTTTCTTT. Its protein product is CASSPRTGGAFF.

This clonotype was counted many times. This beta chain turned up in a library designed for alpha chains; as an off-target read, its abundance says little. V is TRBV7-9 and J is TRBJ2-3; TRBD2 is a possible D gene (6 bases). Germline V gene data show CDR1 as SEHNR and CDR2 as FQNEAQ (reference sequence). The V and J ends lost 7 bases and 2 bases respectively, with 16 bases between them. The CDR3 sequence is 15 residues long. The CDR3 loop is CASKGLPILTDTQYF. CDR3 nucleotides: TGTGCCAGCAAGGGACTGCCGATACTCACAGATACGCAGTATTTT.

This clonotype showed up just a few times. In a library made to pick up alpha chains, this beta chain is a stray read with a size that means little. The chain is built from TRBV6-5 and TRBJ1-2; D is perhaps TRBD1 (5 bases). Germline-derived CDR1 and CDR2 are MNHEY and SVGAGI. Trimming pared 4 bases from V and 3 bases from J, leaving 15 bases between. This CDR3 is 15 amino acids long. The CDR3 nucleotides read TGTGCCAGCAGTTCTCAGGGAGGGAGTTACTATGGCTACACCTTC. It is translated as CASSSQGGSYYGYTF.

A note on this clonotype: The library was prepared for alpha chains; this beta chain is a stray read, so its frequency means little. This sequence joins TRBV10-3 and TRBJ1-4; tentatively, D is TRBD1 (5 bases). Germline CDR1 is ENHRY and CDR2 is SYGVKD. With 6 bases removed from V and 5 bases from J, the gap between germline ends came to 10 bases. CDR3 size: 13 residues. The CDR3 protein is CAISPDTNEKLFF. As DNA, the CDR3 is TGTGCCATCAGCCCGGACACAAATGAAAAACTGTTTTTT.

A note on this clonotype: This beta chain was picked up by a library intended for alpha chains and is off target, so its count carries little meaning. The chain uses TRBV4-2 and TRBJ2-2; TRBD1 might be the D (5 bases). V shed 3 bases and J shed 1 base, with 9 bases lying between them. Germline V CDR1 and CDR2: LGHNA, YNFKEQ. The CDR3 spans 15 residues. The CDR3: CASSQYTGNTGELFF. DNA for the CDR3: TGTGCCAGCAGCCAGTATACAGGGAACACCGGGGAGCTGTTTTTT.

This clonotype was picked up a small number of times. Little can be read into the size of this beta chain, an off-target read in a library designed for alpha chains. This sequence joins TRBV6-1 and TRBJ2-5; 11 nucleotides match TRBD1. J gave up 5 bases and V 3 bases, and 5 bases lay outside the gene matches. Germline CDR1 MNHNS, CDR2 SASEGT. The length of the CDR3 is 15 residues. The CDR3 protein is CASSEGQGERETQYF. The DNA for the CDR3 is TGTGCCAGCAGTGAGGGACAGGGGGAGAGGGAGACCCAGTACTTC.

In the case of this clonotype: This beta chain is an unintended read in a library built for alpha chains; its size means little. This chain joins TRBV19 and TRBJ2-3, with 10 bases identical to TRBD1. After removal of 5 bases from V and 3 bases from J, the junction contained 5 bases not matched to a gene. The CDR3 has 15 amino acids. In germline, CDR1 is LNHDA, CDR2 SQIVND (reference sequence). This chain's CDR3 is CASSARQGATDTQYF. CDR3 sequence (DNA): TGTGCCAGTAGTGCGCGACAGGGGGCAACAGATACGCAGTATTTT. Supplemented by reference TRBV19 and TRBJ2-3, the full variable domain reads DGGITQSPKYLFRKEGQNVTLSCEQNLNHDAMYWYRQDPGQGLRLIYYSQIVNDFQKGDIAEGYSVSREKKESFPLTVTSAQKNPTAFYLCASSARQGATDTQYFGPGTRLTVL.

As to this clonotype: A library made for alpha chains picked up this beta chain off target, so its size means little. J is TRBJ1-1 and V is TRBV4-3; D is undetermined. V gave up 0 bases and J gave up 5 bases, with 7 bases separating them. The V gene's germline CDR1 is LGHNA and CDR2 YSLEER. The CDR3 length is 13 residues. The CDR3 loop reads CASSQEQVTEAFF. The CDR3 region has the DNA TGCGCCAGCAGCCAAGAGCAGGTTACTGAAGCTTTCTTT.

This clonotype is medium-sized in the sample. In a library made to pick up alpha chains, this beta chain is a stray read with a size that means little. J is TRBJ1-4 and V is TRBV5-1; D gene unclear. The germline gives CDR1 SGHRS, CDR2 YFSETQ. Trimming took off 4 bases at V and 6 bases at J, with 13 bases between the two ends. This CDR3 contains 14 residues. CDR3 amino acids: CASSRIRPDEKLFF. The CDR3 bases are TGCGCCAGCAGCCGTATAAGGCCGGATGAAAAACTGTTTTTT.

Concerning this clonotype itself: Because the library targeted alpha chains, this beta chain is an off-target read whose size means little. This rearrangement joins TRBV6-1 to TRBJ2-1; 8 positions match TRBD1. This CDR3 has 16 amino acids. Germline values: CDR1 MNHNS, CDR2 SASEGT. The V and J ends lost 2 bases and 2 bases, in that order; junction bases with no gene match: 5. This chain's CDR3 is CASSERAGGTYNEQFF. As DNA, the CDR3 is TGTGCCAGCAGTGAACGTGCAGGGGGCACCTACAATGAGCAGTTCTTC.

About this clonotype itself: This beta chain appears as a stray read in a library generated for alpha chains; its size is not informative. This sequence joins TRBV20-1 and TRBJ1-1; unclear D gene. This CDR3 region has 9 residues. V was shortened by 8 bases and J by 4 bases, with 5 bases between the two germline ends. Germline assignment: CDR1 DFQATT and CDR2 SNEGSKA (reference sequence). The CDR3 region is CSFSTEAFF. DNA of the CDR3: TGCAGTTTTTCCACTGAAGCTTTCTTT.

This clonotype was counted only a few times. This beta chain came through as a stray read in a library set up for alpha chains, and its size says little. The chain has TRBV12-3 or TRBV12-4 and TRBJ2-7, with D unclear. The CDR3 covers 13 residues. Deletions cut 1 base from V and 5 bases from J, with 9 bases between. The CDR3 DNA reads TGTGCCAGCAGTTTAGGTGGGAATGACGAGCAGTACTTC. Translated, it gives CASSLGGNDEQYF.

This clonotype was seen repeatedly, ten times or more. This beta chain is a stray sequence in a library constructed for alpha chains; its clone size is not meaningful. The chain uses TRBV6-6 and TRBJ1-2; D unclear. The germline V and J ends were trimmed by 7 bases and 4 bases, with 10 bases remaining between them. This CDR3 has 12 residues. Germline CDR1 is MNHNY and CDR2 is SVGAGI (reference sequence). For the CDR3, the DNA is TGTGCCAGCACTGAGGTCTCCTATGGCTACACCTTC. Amino acids: CASTEVSYGYTF.

This clonotype was detected ten times or more. This beta chain slipped into a library made for alpha chains as a stray read, so its size is not meaningful. The V and J genes are TRBV20-1 and TRBJ1-3; possible D gene TRBD1, 6 bases. The V and J ends lost 0 bases and 5 bases respectively, with 8 bases between them. CDR3 length: 13 amino acids. Germline V gene lookup returns CDR1 DFQATT and CDR2 SNEGSKA (reference sequence). The DNA for the CDR3 is TGCAGTGCTAGAGATGGGGGCCGAAACACCATATATTTT. Protein: CSARDGGRNTIYF.

This clonotype is termed medium-sized. This beta chain is a stray sequence in a library constructed for alpha chains; its clone size is not meaningful. CDR3 residues: CASSYSGDTQYF. DNA of the CDR3: TGTGCCAGCAGTTACTCGGGGGATACGCAGTATTTT. The V call is TRBV6-6, the J call TRBJ2-3, with D unresolved. Trimming took off 0 bases at V and 6 bases at J, with 4 bases between the two ends. The length of the CDR3 is 12 residues. CDR1 is MNHNY, CDR2 SVGAGI, per germline (reference sequence).

For this clonotype: The size of this beta chain means little, since it is a stray read in a library made for alpha chains. The rearrangement joins TRBV20-1 to TRBJ2-5; tentative D call: TRBD2 (7 bases). Germline V gene lookup returns CDR1 DFQATT and CDR2 SNEGSKA (reference sequence). The V end was cut by 3 bases, the J end by 5 bases, with 22 bases between. The CDR3 loop spans 16 amino acids. The CDR3 sequence is CSASGSPGGRGETQYF. CDR3 nucleotide sequence: TGCAGTGCTAGCGGGAGCCCCGGGGGGCGCGGGGAGACCCAGTACTTC.

In its sample, this clonotype was seen many times. In a library made to pick up alpha chains, this beta chain is a stray read with a size that means little. The V gene is TRBV5-1, the J gene TRBJ2-5; D remains ambiguous. The CDR3 has 12 amino acids. Trimming stripped 5 bases from V and 5 bases from J, with 10 bases between. Germline V CDR1 and CDR2: SGHRS, YFSETQ. The CDR3 DNA is TGCGCCAGCAGTTCCGAAACGGAGACCCAGTACTTC. Amino acids: CASSSETETQYF. Supplemented by reference TRBV5-1 and TRBJ2-5, the full variable domain reads KAGVTQTPRYLIKTRGQQVTLSCSPISGHRSVSWYQQTPGQGLQFLFEYFSETQRNKGNFPGRFSGRQFSNSRSEMNVSTLELGDSALYLCASSSETETQYFGPGTRLLVL.

This clonotype was recorded many times. This beta chain came through as a stray read in a library set up for alpha chains, and its size says little. The rearrangement uses TRBV28 and TRBJ1-1; D ambiguous. V lost 2 bases to trimming and J lost 5 bases, with 12 bases between them. Per germline, CDR1 MDHEN and CDR2 SYDVKM. The CDR3 length is 14 residues. The CDR3 here is CASSLIQALTEAFF. The CDR3, as DNA: TGTGCCAGCAGTTTAATCCAGGCTTTGACTGAAGCTTTCTTT.

In this sample, this clonotype turned up a few times. This beta chain slipped into a library made for alpha chains as a stray read, so its size is not meaningful. The chain has TRBV24-1 and TRBJ2-5; TRBD1 is a possible D gene (5 bases). Trimming cost V 4 bases and J 0 bases, with 14 bases left between them. The CDR3 runs 16 residues. Germline assignment: CDR1 KGHDR and CDR2 SFDVKD. CDR3 nucleotide sequence: TGTGCCACCAGTGAGGGGCGAAACACCCACCAAGAGACCCAGTACTTC. Its translation: CATSEGRNTHQETQYF.

With regard to this clonotype: Within a library made for alpha chains, this beta chain is off target, and its count is uninformative. The rearrangement uses TRBV5-1 and TRBJ2-7; 7 bases are a match to TRBD2. The CDR3 sequence is 13 residues long. Germline CDR1 is SGHRS and CDR2 is YFSETQ. V was pared by 6 bases and J by 4 bases, with 7 bases of the junction left unmatched. The CDR3 sequence is CASTEGGSYEQYF. Written as DNA, the CDR3 is TGCGCCAGCACCGAAGGCGGGAGTTACGAGCAGTACTTC. The full variable domain, rest sourced from reference TRBV5-1 and TRBJ2-7, is KAGVTQTPRYLIKTRGQQVTLSCSPISGHRSVSWYQQTPGQGLQFLFEYFSETQRNKGNFPGRFSGRQFSNSRSEMNVSTLELGDSALYLCASTEGGSYEQYFGPGTRLTVT.

In this sample, this clonotype is medium-sized. This beta chain is off target for a library built for alpha chains, so its abundance means little. The rearrangement uses TRBV7-2 and TRBJ2-5, with 7 bases lining up with TRBD2. CDR1 and CDR2 from the germline V gene are SGHTA and FQGNSA. V shed 5 bases, J shed 0 bases, and the junction held 12 bases outside the gene matches. This CDR3 has 17 amino acids. The CDR3 sequence: CASSRAGGGGDQETQYF. CDR3 nucleotides: TGTGCCAGCAGCCGCGCGGGTGGCGGGGGAGACCAAGAGACCCAGTACTTC.